This T cell receptor beta chain was obtained from a study of blood T cell repertoires in COVID-19. In the study overall: Sites in the United States, Italy and Spain provided acute and convalescent COVID-19 samples. In each case, the material was cDNA or gDNA derived from T cells, B-cell-depleted T cells, or PBMCs.

Sequencing was performed with immunoSEQ multiplex PCR; in TCRdb, only in-frame clones are kept and a portion is missing. The profile shows 200,000 or so clones, roughly 84% of them singletons. Of note for this clone: This same CDR3 is encoded by further DNA sequences in the sample.

The sequenced material came from peripheral blood. The sequence derives from a man aged 50 to 60 who had recovered from COVID-19.

CDR3 bases: TGCGCCAGCAGCTTGACTAGCGGACAAGAGACCCAGTACTTC. Residues: CASSLTSGQETQYF. This rearrangement joins TRBV5-1 to TRBJ2-5; 8 bases map to TRBD2. V lost 1 base and J lost 2; bases outside the gene matches: 1. Per germline, CDR1 SGHRS and CDR2 YFSETQ. The CDR3 is 14 amino acids.